The clone carrying this T cell receptor (beta chain) was seen many times. As yet, its antigen is unknown. The junction differs from germline at one of its ends, possibly a read error. The data originate from a study of response to subunit inactivated influenza vaccine. General study points: Authors proposed each seasonal influenza vaccination draws in few new T cells.

Each CDR3 protein gets one entry after TCRdb re-called the RT-PCR reads with MiXCR. This table holds about 530,000 distinct CDR3 sequences, about an eighth found once. The CDR3 is 13 residues long. The germline V gene has CDR1 SGHRS and CDR2 YFSETQ. This TCR came from a man in his fifties or sixties who received an inactivated influenza vaccine. Here the sequenced sample was PBMCs from blood, taken on the day of vaccination. The chain carries TRBV5-1 and TRBJ2-7, with TRBD1 as a possible D gene (6 bases). CDR3 in DNA: TGTGCCAGCAGTTTCGACAGGACCTACGAGCAGTACTTC. Its protein is CASSFDRTYEQYF.